The 6 T cell receptor beta chains below were found in one sample sequenced in a study of blood T cell repertoires in COVID-19. Method: immunoSEQ multiplex PCR; TCRdb's copy keeps in-frame clones and lacks some. The sample holds 250,000 to 300,000 clones, about 86% seen once. The sample consisted of peripheral blood. The receptors derive from a woman aged 60-70 years with active or convalescent COVID-19.

In this sample, this clone turned up once. The V and J genes are TRBV7-9 and TRBJ2-2, with D perhaps matching TRBD1 (5 bases). Germline CDR1 reads SEHNR; CDR2 reads FQNEAQ (reference sequence). Between the trimmed V and J ends, which lost 4 bases and 9 bases, there was a span of 12 bases. The CDR3 loop spans 13 amino acids. CDR3 protein: CASSSGPRRELFF. CDR3 sequence (DNA): TGTGCCAGCAGCTCAGGGCCTCGCCGGGAGCTGTTTTTT.

This clone was seen a single time. The gene calls are TRBV6-6 and TRBJ1-6, with D unclear. The CDR3 is made up of 13 amino acids. Germline V gene sequence: CDR1 MNHNY, CDR2 SVGAGI (reference sequence). V was clipped by 7 bases and J by 7 bases, with 11 bases between them. The CDR3 region is CASTGDLNSPLHF. As DNA, the CDR3 is TGTGCCAGCACAGGCGATTTGAATTCACCCCTCCACTTT.

The rearrangement uses TRBV6-2 or TRBV6-3 and TRBJ2-3, with D tentatively TRBD1 (6 bases). This CDR3 contains 17 residues. V was cut by 2 bases and J by 6 bases, with 21 bases left in between. Per the germline V gene, CDR1 is MNHEY and CDR2 is SVGEGT. The CDR3 reads CASSYESRQPQGDTQYF. CDR3 DNA: TGTGCCAGCAGTTACGAGTCGCGACAGCCTCAGGGGGATACGCAGTATTTT.

The J gene is TRBJ1-4, the V gene TRBV5-1, with 7 bases lining up with TRBD1. CDR1 and CDR2 from the germline V gene are SGHRS and YFSETQ. This CDR3 is built from 13 residues. Trimming removed 4 bases from V and 8 bases from J; junction bases left unmatched: 5. The CDR3 here is CASSPTGREKLFF. The CDR3, as DNA: TGCGCCAGCAGCCCGACAGGGCGGGAAAAACTGTTTTTT.

The CDR3 DNA reads as TGTGCCAGCAGCTTAGCCGGGCGGGGTTCGTATAATTCACCCCTCCACTTT. It is translated as CASSLAGRGSYNSPLHF. The V and J genes are TRBV7-8 and TRBJ1-6, with D unresolved. V lost 0 bases and J lost 4, with 13 bases in between. Germline V CDR1 and CDR2: SGHVS, FQNEAQ. CDR3 length equals 17 residues.

This chain connects TRBV5-1 to TRBJ2-5; 13 bases align to TRBD2. Trimming at V came to 4 bases and at J to 2 bases, leaving 5 bases not matched to a gene. The germline V gene encodes CDR1 SGHRS and CDR2 YFSETQ. The CDR3 has 16 amino acids. The CDR3 bases are TGCGCCAGCAGCGAGGGACTAGCGGGGCCACAAGAGACCCAGTACTTC. Its protein product is CASSEGLAGPQETQYF. Together with reference TRBV5-1 and TRBJ2-5, the CDR3 gives the full variable domain: KAGVTQTPRYLIKTRGQQVTLSCSPISGHRSVSWYQQTPGQGLQFLFEYFSETQRNKGNFPGRFSGRQFSNSRSEMNVSTLELGDSALYLCASSEGLAGPQETQYFGPGTRLLVL.